These 23 T cell receptor beta chains were all obtained from the same sample, sequenced in a study of T cell changes during pregnancy in multiple sclerosis. Repertoires were generated with immunoSEQ multiplex PCR, while TCRdb's copy carries only in-frame clones and drops some. The table has approximately 60,000 clones, over 75% seen once; the top ten hold around 0.85%. This specimen consisted of peripheral blood, obtained before pregnancy. Receptors originate from a female donor with multiple sclerosis, enrolled in a pregnancy study.

This sequence joins TRBV19 and TRBJ1-1; possible D gene TRBD1, 6 bases. Germline V lookup: CDR1 LNHDA, CDR2 SQIVND (reference sequence). V was pared by 4 bases and J by 0 bases, with 15 bases between. This CDR3 has 16 amino acids. CDR3 loop: CASSTGGLNLNTEAFF. In DNA form, the CDR3 reads TGTGCCAGTAGTACGGGGGGCCTGAACCTGAACACTGAAGCTTTCTTT.

The chain uses TRBV7-9 and TRBJ2-7; a weak D match, TRBD2 (5 bases). V was trimmed by 5 bases and J by 6 bases, leaving 23 bases between them. CDR3 length equals 16 residues. Germline lookup yields CDR1 SEHNR and CDR2 FQNEAQ (reference sequence). CDR3 region: CASSQGSGGSPLEQYF. Here the CDR3 DNA reads TGTGCCAGCAGCCAAGGGTCAGGAGGTTCTCCCCTCGAGCAGTACTTC.

The rearrangement uses TRBV5-1 and TRBJ2-1; the match to TRBD2 covers 10 bases. Germline trimming cut 0 bases from V and 9 bases from J; bases unmatched to any gene: 9. Germline CDR1 SGHRS, CDR2 YFSETQ. The CDR3 covers 16 residues. The CDR3 here is CASSLGSSGGLVEQFF. CDR3 DNA: TGCGCCAGCAGCTTGGGTTCTAGCGGGGGACTGGTTGAGCAGTTCTTC.

V is TRBV30 and J is TRBJ2-7, with a weak D call TRBD1 (5 bases). CDR1 and CDR2 from the germline V gene are GTSNPN and SVGIG (reference sequence). V dropped 1 base and J dropped 6 bases, with 13 bases sitting between them. This CDR3 spans 13 amino acids. For the CDR3, the DNA is TGTGCCTGGAGTGGTGGTCATGGGGCCGAGCAGTACTTC. Translation gives CAWSGGHGAEQYF. Filled out from reference TRBV30 and TRBJ2-7, the complete variable domain reads SQTIHQWPATLVQPVGSPLSLECTVEGTSNPNLYWYRQAAGRGLQLLFYSVGIGQISSEVPQNLSASRPQDRQFILSSKKLLLSDSGFYLCAWSGGHGAEQYFGPGTRLTVT.

The genes are TRBV10-3 and TRBJ2-2, with 10 bases fitting TRBD1. Unmatched junction bases numbered 4, after V lost 6 bases and J lost 3 bases. This CDR3 is built from 15 residues. Germline lookup yields CDR1 ENHRY and CDR2 SYGVKD. Written as DNA, the CDR3 is TGTGCCATCAGGGCCGGGACAGGGGACACCGGGGAGCTGTTTTTT. This gives the protein CAIRAGTGDTGELFF.

The genes are TRBV9 and TRBJ2-1; maybe TRBD2 (6 bases). CDR1 and CDR2 (germline): SGDLS, YYNGEE. V lost 4 bases and J 4 bases, leaving 12 bases between the germline ends. The CDR3 consists of 14 residues. The CDR3, as DNA: TGTGCCAGCAGCCCTCGACTAGGGTACAATGAGCAGTTCTTC. Translation: CASSPRLGYNEQFF.

CDR3 nucleotides: TGTGCCAGCAGCTTAATAGGGGGCGAGCAGTACTTC. It codes for CASSLIGGEQYF. V gene TRBV5-6 combines with J gene TRBJ2-7, with D possibly TRBD1 on 6 matching bases. Germline V gene sequence: CDR1 SGHDT, CDR2 YYEEEE. V lost 2 bases and J 6 bases, leaving 9 bases between the germline ends. This CDR3 has 12 amino acids.

The CDR3 region is CSVDGTGYGYTF. The CDR3 DNA sequence: TGCAGCGTTGACGGGACAGGCTATGGCTACACCTTC. The J gene is TRBJ1-2, the V gene TRBV29-1, with 8 bases fitting TRBD1. The CDR3 totals 12 residues. The V gene end was trimmed by 3 bases and the J gene end by 4 bases; junction bases not matched to a gene: 1. Per germline, CDR1 SQVTM and CDR2 ANQGSEA.

The chain is built from TRBV15 and TRBJ2-4, with D possibly being TRBD2 (6 bases). The CDR3 is made up of 14 amino acids. The V gene's germline CDR1 is LNHNV and CDR2 YYDKDF (reference sequence). Deletions cut 4 bases from V and 1 base from J, with 8 bases between. The CDR3 nucleotides are TGTGCCACCAGCAACCGGGAGGCCAAAAACATTCAGTACTTC. Amino acids: CATSNREAKNIQYF.

This chain links TRBV5-4 with TRBJ2-5, with D unclear. The germline V and J ends were trimmed by 3 bases and 5 bases, with 5 bases remaining between them. The CDR3 consists of 11 residues. Germline V gene data show CDR1 as SGHNT and CDR2 as YYREEE (reference sequence). CDR3 protein: CASSSLETQYF. In DNA, the CDR3 is TGTGCCAGCAGCTCCTTGGAGACCCAGTACTTC.

The sample holds one count of this clone. J is TRBJ2-7 and V is TRBV13, with D unclear. V was shortened by 2 bases and J by 1 base, with 9 bases between the two germline ends. This CDR3 is 14 amino acids long. Germline lookup yields CDR1 PRHDT and CDR2 FYEKMQ (reference sequence). The CDR3 DNA follows: TGTGCCAGCAGCTTACGGTTGGAGTCCTACGAGCAGTACTTC. This gives the protein CASSLRLESYEQYF. Using reference TRBV13 and TRBJ2-7 for the parts outside the CDR3, the full variable domain is AAGVIQSPRHLIKEKRETATLKCYPIPRHDTVYWYQQGPGQDPQFLISFYEKMQSDKGSIPDRFSAQQFSDYHSELNMSSLELGDSALYFCASSLRLESYEQYFGPGTRLTVT.

The rearrangement links TRBV25-1 to TRBJ2-5; tentatively, D is TRBD1 (5 bases). Trimming removed 4 bases at V and 0 bases at J, with 12 bases between. The CDR3 sequence is 15 residues long. Looked up from germline, CDR1 is MGHDK and CDR2 is SYGVNS. In DNA, the CDR3 is TGTGCCAGCAGTGTGGCAGGGTTGTACCAAGAGACCCAGTACTTC. Its protein product is CASSVAGLYQETQYF.

The chain combines TRBV19 with TRBJ1-1; 7 bases are a match to TRBD1. J lost 5 bases, V lost 3 bases, and 12 bases had no gene match. This CDR3 contains 16 residues. The germline CDR1 and CDR2 sequences are LNHDA and SQIVND (reference sequence). The CDR3 sequence is CASSIEAQGRGTEAFF. DNA of the CDR3: TGTGCCAGTAGTATTGAGGCACAGGGGAGAGGGACTGAAGCTTTCTTT.

The chain has TRBV18 and TRBJ2-5; 9 bases map to TRBD1. The CDR3 consists of 16 residues. Per the germline V gene, CDR1 is KGHSH and CDR2 is LQKENI. Unmatched junction bases numbered 6, after V lost 3 bases and J lost 1 base. DNA of the CDR3: TGTGCCAGCTCACCGAGGGGACAGGGATCCCAAGAGACCCAGTACTTC. Translating it yields CASSPRGQGSQETQYF.

The chain is built from TRBV7-2 and TRBJ2-5; D may be TRBD2 (7 bases). The germline gives CDR1 SGHTA, CDR2 FQGNSA. The V gene lost 4 bases and the J gene lost 9 bases, with 24 bases spanning the gap. The length of the CDR3 is 16 residues. The CDR3 nucleotides read TGTGCCAGCAGCTCGCAGGGGCGGGGGACCGGCACGGCCCAGTACTTC. Translated: CASSSQGRGTGTAQYF.

The chain couples TRBV4-3 to TRBJ2-7; 9 positions match TRBD1. J lost 2 bases, V lost 4 bases, and 9 bases had no gene match. The CDR3 contains 16 residues. Germline V lookup: CDR1 LGHNA, CDR2 YSLEER. In DNA, the CDR3 is TGCGCCAGCAGCCCCTTTACCGGGACAGGGACCTACGAGCAGTACTTC. Amino acids: CASSPFTGTGTYEQYF.

This clone was picked up one time. V usage is TRBV19 and J usage is TRBJ1-5; D possibly corresponds to TRBD1 (6 bases). Deletions cut 5 bases from V and 7 bases from J, with 15 bases between. CDR3 length: 14 amino acids. Per germline, CDR1 LNHDA and CDR2 SQIVND (reference sequence). CDR3 DNA sequence: TGTGCCAGTAGTGAAACAGGGTTTCGGCAGCCCCAGCATTTT. Encoded protein: CASSETGFRQPQHF.

For the CDR3, the DNA is TGTGCCAGCAGCCCCGTCGTGATAGCGGGCTCCTACGAGCAGTACTTC. Translated, it gives CASSPVVIAGSYEQYF. The chain carries TRBV7-2 and TRBJ2-7, with 7 nucleotides matching TRBD2. The ends lost 5 bases at V and 0 bases at J; junction bases unmatched: 10. This CDR3 has 16 amino acids. Germline assignment: CDR1 SGHTA and CDR2 FQGNSA.

V gene TRBV6-1 combines with J gene TRBJ2-1; 10 bases are a match to TRBD1. Germline V lookup: CDR1 MNHNS, CDR2 SASEGT. The CDR3 consists of 15 residues. J lost 13 bases, V lost 1 base, and 10 bases had no gene match. In DNA, the CDR3 is TGTGCCAGCAGTGAAGTGGCGACAGGGGGCTTCTACCAGTTCTTC. Protein sequence: CASSEVATGGFYQFF.

This sequence joins TRBV9 and TRBJ2-3; D is ambiguous. V lost 3 bases to trimming and J lost 3 bases, with 14 bases between them. This CDR3 contains 15 residues. CDR1 SGDLS and CDR2 YYNGEE come from the germline V gene. The CDR3 DNA sequence: TGTGCCAGCAGCGCCGGAGCAGTTAAGACAGATACGCAGTATTTT. Its translation is CASSAGAVKTDTQYF.

The V and J genes are TRBV6-1 and TRBJ1-1; D perhaps matches TRBD1 (6 bases). V was pared by 6 bases and J by 3 bases, with 14 bases between. The germline V gene encodes CDR1 MNHNS and CDR2 SASEGT. This CDR3 is built from 14 residues. In nucleotides, the CDR3 is TGTGCCAGCAGAGTAAAACAGGGAGACACTGAAGCTTTCTTT. Translating gives CASRVKQGDTEAFF.

The chain employs TRBV10-3 and TRBJ2-1, with 9 bases that match TRBD2. This CDR3 is built from 15 residues. Germline CDR1 reads ENHRY; CDR2 reads SYGVKD. Unmatched junction bases numbered 10, after V lost 3 bases and J lost 10 bases. CDR3 sequence (DNA): TGTGCCATCAGTGATTCCGGGACTAGCTCGATGGAGCAGTTCTTC. Encoded protein: CAISDSGTSSMEQFF.

The rearrangement joins TRBV7-2 to TRBJ2-5; TRBD1 might be the D (6 bases). Germline V gene sequence: CDR1 SGHTA, CDR2 FQGNSA. V lost 8 bases, J lost 2 bases, and 15 bases lay in between. This CDR3 contains 14 residues. The CDR3 DNA is TGTGCCAGCGCCATGACAGGAAAGCAAGAGACCCAGTACTTC. Protein: CASAMTGKQETQYF.